The 8 T cell receptor beta chains listed next were all sequenced from one sample in a study of vaccination effects on CD4 cells after COVID-19. Before sequencing, viral peptide pools were used by the ViraFEST assay to expand antigen-specific CD4+ T cells. With roughly nine days of culture completed, CD4+ T cells were isolated. A PCR test confirmed that the person had SARS-CoV-2 infection between March and December 2020. Vaccination of participants consisted of two doses of either the BNT162b2 or mRNA-1273 vaccine. Using immunoSEQ multiplex PCR, the repertoire was profiled, and TCRdb retains in-frame clones only, with some absent. The sample shows approximately 16,000 clones, roughly three quarters of them seen only once. For these receptors, no antigen is known. Sequenced here: CD4+ T cells from PBMCs cultured with HCoV-NL63 spike peptides, sampled after COVID-19 vaccination. All receptors derive from a human donor who had a prior SARS-CoV-2 infection.

The rearrangement uses TRBV6-4 and TRBJ2-3, with D possibly called TRBD1 or TRBD2 (5 bases each). Deletions cut 9 bases from V and 4 bases from J, with 26 bases between. The CDR3 has 17 amino acids. Per the germline V gene, CDR1 is MRHNA and CDR2 is SNTAGT. The CDR3 nucleotides are TGTGCCAGAAAACGTTATCGGGACGGGAACTATTCAGATACGCAGTATTTT. It encodes CARKRYRDGNYSDTQYF.

The V gene is TRBV7-8, the J gene TRBJ1-2; D perhaps matches TRBD1 (6 bases). CDR3 length: 13 amino acids. Germline loops: CDR1 SGHVS, CDR2 FQNEAQ. V was cut by 5 bases and J by 4 bases, with 11 bases left in between. This chain's CDR3 is CASSGVQGYGYTF. DNA for the CDR3: TGTGCCAGCAGCGGCGTACAGGGCTATGGCTACACCTTC.

V gene TRBV2 combines with J gene TRBJ2-7; D remains ambiguous. CDR1 SNHLY and CDR2 FYNNEI come from the germline V gene. This CDR3 is built from 14 residues. The V and J ends lost 5 bases and 0 bases respectively, with 11 bases between them. DNA for the CDR3: TGTGCCAGCAGTAGTATGTCTAGCTCCTACGAGCAGTACTTC. This sequence encodes CASSSMSSSYEQYF.

V is TRBV3-1 (or the pseudogene TRBV3-2) and J is TRBJ2-7, with 8 bases that match TRBD1. This CDR3 comprises 15 residues. CDR1 and CDR2 (germline): LGHDT, YNNKEL (reference sequence). The V and J ends lost 4 bases and 6 bases, in that order; junction bases with no gene match: 11. The CDR3: CASSPPPGGLSEQYF. In DNA form, the CDR3 reads TGTGCCAGCAGCCCCCCCCCAGGGGGCCTAAGCGAGCAGTACTTC.

This clone is medium-sized by share. This chain connects TRBV3-1 (or the pseudogene TRBV3-2) to TRBJ2-1, with 10 bases aligning to TRBD2. Germline CDR1 and CDR2: LGHDT and YNNKEL (reference sequence). This CDR3 contains 21 residues. Losses at the gene ends were 0 bases for V and 4 bases for J; bases not matched to a gene: 18. The DNA for the CDR3 is TGTGCCAGCAGCCAAGAACACGCACTAGCGGGACCCACGACAAATTACAATGAGCAGTTCTTC. This codes for CASSQEHALAGPTTNYNEQFF.

The rearrangement uses TRBV6-2 or TRBV6-3 and TRBJ2-7; TRBD2 might be the D (6 bases). The CDR3 loop spans 14 amino acids. Germline CDR1 and CDR2: MNHEY and SVGEGT. V shed 6 bases and J shed 3 bases, with 15 bases lying between them. The CDR3 loop reads CASSTGTHNYEQYF. For the CDR3, the DNA is TGTGCCAGCAGCACGGGGACTCATAACTACGAGCAGTACTTC.

The CDR3 sequence: CASSITGLEGSPLHF. CDR3 nucleotides: TGTGCCAGTAGTATTACAGGGCTGGAAGGTTCACCCCTCCACTTT. The V and J genes are TRBV19 and TRBJ1-6, with a weak D call TRBD1 (6 bases). CDR3 length equals 15 residues. The V and J ends lost 3 bases and 9 bases respectively, with 15 bases between them. Germline CDR1 is LNHDA and CDR2 is SQIVND (reference sequence).

This chain links TRBV5-5 with TRBJ2-3; D possibly corresponds to TRBD1 (6 bases). CDR3 size: 15 residues. The ends were cut back, 0 bases at V and 4 bases at J, with 12 bases in the middle. Germline CDR1 reads SGHKS; CDR2 reads YYEKEE (reference sequence). The CDR3 spells CASSLVQGHSDTQYF. In nucleotides, the CDR3 is TGTGCCAGCAGCTTGGTCCAGGGGCACTCAGATACGCAGTATTTT.